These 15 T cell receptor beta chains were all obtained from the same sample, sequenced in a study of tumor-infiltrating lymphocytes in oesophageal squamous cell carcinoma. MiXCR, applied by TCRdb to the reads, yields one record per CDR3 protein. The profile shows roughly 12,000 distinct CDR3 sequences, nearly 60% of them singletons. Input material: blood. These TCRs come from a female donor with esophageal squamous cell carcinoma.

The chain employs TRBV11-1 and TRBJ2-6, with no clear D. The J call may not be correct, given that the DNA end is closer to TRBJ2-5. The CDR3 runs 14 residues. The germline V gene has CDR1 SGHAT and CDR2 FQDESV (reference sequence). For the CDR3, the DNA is TGTGCCAGCAGCTTAGTTCTAGGGCTGGAGACCCAGTACTTC. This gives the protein CASSLVLGLETQYF.

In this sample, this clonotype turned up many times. This CDR3 reads CASSPPGYEQYF. As DNA, the CDR3 is TGTGCCAGCAGCCCCCCAGGTTACGAGCAGTACTTC. V and J are TRBV11-2 and TRBJ2-7, with D unresolved. CDR1 is SGHAT and CDR2 is FQNNGV in the germline V gene. Trimming left V 5 bases short and J 4 bases short, with 9 bases between. CDR3 size: 12 residues.

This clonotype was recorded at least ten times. DNA for the CDR3: TGTGCCAGCAGCGAAACCGGGACAGGACACTACGAGCAGTACTTC. Its protein is CASSETGTGHYEQYF. V usage is TRBV14 and J usage is TRBJ2-7, with 8 bases that match TRBD1. J lost 3 bases, V lost 5 bases, and 9 bases had no gene match. The germline CDR1 and CDR2 sequences are SGHDN and FVKESK. This CDR3 spans 15 amino acids.

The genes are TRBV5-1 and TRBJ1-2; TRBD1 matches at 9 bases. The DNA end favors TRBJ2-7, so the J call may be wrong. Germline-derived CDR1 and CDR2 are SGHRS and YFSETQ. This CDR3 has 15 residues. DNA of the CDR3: TGCGCCAGCAGCTTGGTTACAGGGGGCGACTACGAGCAGTACTTC. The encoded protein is CASSLVTGGDYEQYF.

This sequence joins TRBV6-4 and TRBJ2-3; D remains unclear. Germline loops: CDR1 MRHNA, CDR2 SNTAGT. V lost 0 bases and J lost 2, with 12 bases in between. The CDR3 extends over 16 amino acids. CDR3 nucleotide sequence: TGTGCCAGCAGTGACTCTCAAAACTCCCTCACAGATACGCAGTATTTT. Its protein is CASSDSQNSLTDTQYF.

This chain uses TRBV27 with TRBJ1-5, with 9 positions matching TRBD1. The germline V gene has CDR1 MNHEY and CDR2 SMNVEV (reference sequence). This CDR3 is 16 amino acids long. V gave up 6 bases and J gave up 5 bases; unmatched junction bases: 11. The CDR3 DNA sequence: TGTGCCAGCAGCATAGGGACAGGGCGAAGAGATCAGCCCCAGCATTTT. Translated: CASSIGTGRRDQPQHF.

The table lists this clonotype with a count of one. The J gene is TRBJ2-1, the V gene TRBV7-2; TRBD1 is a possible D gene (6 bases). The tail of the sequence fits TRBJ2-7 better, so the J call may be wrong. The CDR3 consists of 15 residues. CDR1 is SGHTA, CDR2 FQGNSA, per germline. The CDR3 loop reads CASSLGRNRVLEQYF. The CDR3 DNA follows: TGTGCCAGCAGCTTAGGCCGTAACAGGGTCCTCGAGCAGTACTTC.

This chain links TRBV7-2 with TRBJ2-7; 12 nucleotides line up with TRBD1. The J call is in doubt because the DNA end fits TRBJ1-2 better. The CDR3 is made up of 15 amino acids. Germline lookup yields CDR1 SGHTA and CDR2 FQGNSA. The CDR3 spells CASREPGQGAGGYTF. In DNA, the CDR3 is TGTGCCAGCAGAGAACCGGGACAGGGGGCGGGTGGCTACACCTTC.

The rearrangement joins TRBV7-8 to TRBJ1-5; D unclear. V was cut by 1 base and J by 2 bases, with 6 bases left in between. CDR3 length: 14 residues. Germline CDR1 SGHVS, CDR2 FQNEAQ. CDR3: CASSLELGNQPQHF. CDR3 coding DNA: TGTGCCAGCAGCTTAGAGTTGGGCAATCAGCCCCAGCATTTT.

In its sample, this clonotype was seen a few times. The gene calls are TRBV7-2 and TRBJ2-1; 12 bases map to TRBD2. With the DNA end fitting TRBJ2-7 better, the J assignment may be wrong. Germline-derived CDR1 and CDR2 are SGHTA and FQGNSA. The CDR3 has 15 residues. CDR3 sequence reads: CASSLAGTSGYEQYF. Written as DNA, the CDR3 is TGTGCCAGCAGCTTAGCTGGGACTAGCGGGTACGAGCAGTACTTC.

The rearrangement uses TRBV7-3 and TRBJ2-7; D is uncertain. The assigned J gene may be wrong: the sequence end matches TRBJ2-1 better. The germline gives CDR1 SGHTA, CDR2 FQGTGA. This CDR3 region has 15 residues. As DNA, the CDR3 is TGTGCCAGCAGCTATGGTCAGCCTACCTACAATGAGCAGTTCTTC. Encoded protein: CASSYGQPTYNEQFF.

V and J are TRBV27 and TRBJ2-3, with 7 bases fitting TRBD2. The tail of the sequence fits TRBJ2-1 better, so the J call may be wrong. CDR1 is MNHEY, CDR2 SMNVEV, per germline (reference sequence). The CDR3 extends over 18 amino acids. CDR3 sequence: CASSPYVWVGTGGNEQFF. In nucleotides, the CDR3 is TGTGCCAGCAGTCCATATGTTTGGGTAGGGACGGGGGGCAATGAGCAGTTCTTC.

CDR3 nucleotides: TGTGCCAGCAGTTTCTCGGGGGGGCCTTACCCGGAGCAGTACTTC. Amino acid sequence: CASSFSGGPYPEQYF. This chain links TRBV28 with TRBJ2-7; 8 nucleotides align to TRBD2. CDR3 size: 15 residues. The J segment lost 7 bases and the V segment lost 3 bases, leaving 11 bases of the junction unmatched. Germline V lookup: CDR1 MDHEN, CDR2 SYDVKM.

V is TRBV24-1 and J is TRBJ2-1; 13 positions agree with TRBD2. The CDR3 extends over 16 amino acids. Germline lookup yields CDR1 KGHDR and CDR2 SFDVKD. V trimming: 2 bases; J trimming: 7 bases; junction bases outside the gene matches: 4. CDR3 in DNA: TGTGCCACCAGTGATTCGGGACTAGCGGGACGGAATGAGCAGTTCTTC. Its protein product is CATSDSGLAGRNEQFF.

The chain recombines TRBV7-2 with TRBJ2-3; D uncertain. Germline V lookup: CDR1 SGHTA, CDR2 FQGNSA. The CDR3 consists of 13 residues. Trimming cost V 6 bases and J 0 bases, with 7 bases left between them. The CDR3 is CASRDGSTDTQYF. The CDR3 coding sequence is TGTGCCAGCAGAGATGGGAGCACAGATACGCAGTATTTT.